The 30 T cell receptor beta chains below come from one sample, sequenced in a study of T cells in Graves' hyperthyroidism and ophthalmopathy (dated by TCRdb to 2018 to 2020). Libraries were constructed by multiplex PCR. The data were produced on an Illumina HiSeq 2000. The TCR beta CDR3 regions were amplified from the RNA transcripts. A first-round RT-PCR of the TCR CDR3 used the HTBI primer set with the Qiagen OneStep RT-PCR kit. TCRdb reworked the public reads: Q25 trimming with fastp, MiXCR clone assembly, productive beta chains retained. Entries that share a CDR3 protein sequence are merged under the most common genes and DNA. The sample table contains a few hundred thousand distinct CDR3 sequences; only one count was recorded for 15% to 19% of them. The ten biggest clones cover approximately 7.4% of the sample. Specimen: blood. The receptors here all came from a woman aged 25-40 years with Graves' hyperthyroidism.

At least ten counts were recorded for this clonotype. This chain joins TRBV12-3 or TRBV12-4 and TRBJ2-1, with TRBD1 matching over 10 bases. The V gene end was trimmed by 0 bases and the J gene end by 8 bases; junction bases not matched to a gene: 1. The CDR3 runs to 14 residues. CDR3: CASSLAGTGDEQFF. The CDR3, as DNA: TGTGCCAGCAGTTTAGCTGGGACAGGGGATGAGCAGTTCTTC.

This clonotype was seen at least ten times. The rearrangement links TRBV10-2 to TRBJ2-1, with TRBD2 matching 11 bases. V lost 2 bases and J lost 6; bases outside the gene matches: 9. Germline loops: CDR1 WSHSY, CDR2 SAAADI. The CDR3 loop spans 17 amino acids. CDR3 amino acids: CASSEKVAGGPGNEQFF. The CDR3 DNA follows: TGCGCCAGCAGTGAGAAGGTAGCGGGAGGGCCGGGCAATGAGCAGTTCTTC.

This clonotype was observed many times. The chain is built from TRBV7-3 and TRBJ2-1, with D perhaps matching TRBD2 (6 bases). The CDR3 runs to 14 residues. Germline loops: CDR1 SGHTA, CDR2 FQGTGA. V lost 6 bases to trimming and J lost 10 bases, with 19 bases between them. CDR3 residues: CASSATLGGVEQFF. CDR3 in DNA: TGTGCCAGCAGTGCTACACTGGGGGGTGTGGAGCAGTTCTTC.

This clonotype was seen ten or more times. The chain links TRBV20-1 to TRBJ1-6; D remains unclear. CDR3 length equals 11 residues. Per the germline V gene, CDR1 is DFQATT and CDR2 is SNEGSKA (reference sequence). The V gene lost 4 bases and the J gene lost 7 bases, with 5 bases spanning the gap. CDR3 sequence (DNA): TGCAGTGCTACGGGAAATTCACCCCTCCACTTT. As protein: CSATGNSPLHF.

This clonotype has at least ten counts. The CDR3 protein is CSVGTLYEQYF. The CDR3 nucleotides are TGCAGTGTAGGGACTCTTTACGAGCAGTACTTC. The J gene is TRBJ2-7, the V gene TRBV20-1, with a possible D match to TRBD2 (6 bases). In germline, CDR1 is DFQATT, CDR2 SNEGSKA (reference sequence). The V and J ends lost 7 bases and 4 bases respectively, with 11 bases between them. The CDR3 loop spans 11 amino acids.

This clonotype appeared many times. V usage is TRBV11-2 and J usage is TRBJ2-7; 7 positions match TRBD1. CDR1 and CDR2 from the germline V gene are SGHAT and FQNNGV. V lost 4 bases, J lost 2 bases, and 11 bases stayed unmatched. This CDR3 region has 16 residues. The CDR3 is CASSSKRQGLPYEQYF. The CDR3 nucleotides are TGTGCCAGCAGCTCCAAACGACAGGGTTTACCCTACGAGCAGTACTTC. Supplemented by reference TRBV11-2 and TRBJ2-7, the full variable domain reads EAGVAQSPRYKIIEKRQSVAFWCNPISGHATLYWYQQILGQGPKLLIQFQNNGVVDDSQLPKDRFSAERLKGVDSTLKIQPAKLEDSAVYLCASSSKRQGLPYEQYFGPGTRLTVT.

This clonotype was seen many times. This chain's CDR3 is CAWSVSRPSTDTQYF. CDR3 nucleotide sequence: TGTGCCTGGAGTGTATCCAGGCCTAGCACAGATACGCAGTATTTT. This chain links TRBV30 with TRBJ2-3; no firm D call. The V and J ends lost 0 bases and 0 bases respectively, with 10 bases between them. This CDR3 is 15 amino acids long. CDR1 is GTSNPN and CDR2 is SVGIG in the germline V gene (reference sequence).

This clonotype was picked up a small number of times. The chain has TRBV6-1 and TRBJ2-5, with TRBD1 matching 9 bases. Germline CDR1 is MNHNS and CDR2 is SASEGT. V was pared by 6 bases and J by 3 bases, with 2 bases of the junction left unmatched. The CDR3 sequence is 13 residues long. In DNA, the CDR3 is TGTGCCAGCAGAAGACAGGGGGAAGAGACCCAGTACTTC. Residues: CASRRQGEETQYF.

J is TRBJ1-4 and V is TRBV14; D is perhaps TRBD1 (6 bases). CDR1 SGHDN and CDR2 FVKESK come from the germline V gene. Trimming took 1 base from V and 14 from J, leaving 20 bases between them. This CDR3 region has 15 residues. The CDR3 spells CASSQGDTGMKGLFF. DNA for the CDR3: TGTGCCAGCAGCCAAGGGGACACCGGAATGAAAGGGCTGTTTTTT. Looking up the rest from reference TRBV14 and TRBJ1-4 gives the full variable domain: EAGVTQFPSHSVIEKGQTVTLRCDPISGHDNLYWYRRVMGKEIKFLLHFVKESKQDESGMPNNRFLAERTGGTYSTLKVQPAELEDSGVYFCASSQGDTGMKGLFFGSGTQLSVL.

This clonotype was seen many times. V gene TRBV6-1 combines with J gene TRBJ2-1, with TRBD2 matching 10 bases. Germline trimming cut 2 bases from V and 1 base from J; bases unmatched to any gene: 5. The CDR3 sequence is 17 residues long. Germline V CDR1 and CDR2: MNHNS, SASEGT. The CDR3, as DNA: TGTGCCAGCAGTGAACTAGCGGGAGCTGCTTCCTACAATGAGCAGTTCTTC. The encoded protein is CASSELAGAASYNEQFF.

This clonotype was counted many times. The genes are TRBV13 and TRBJ2-7, with D perhaps matching TRBD1 (5 bases). The germline gives CDR1 PRHDT, CDR2 FYEKMQ (reference sequence). Trimming removed 3 bases at V and 5 bases at J, with 14 bases between. The CDR3 loop spans 14 amino acids. CDR3 sequence reads: CASSFRTPLDEQYF. CDR3 nucleotide sequence: TGTGCCAGCAGCTTCCGGACACCGTTGGACGAGCAGTACTTC.

This clonotype was found many times. The chain links TRBV12-5 to TRBJ2-3, with 7 bases fitting TRBD2. Germline loops: CDR1 LGHNT, CDR2 FRNRAP. The V and J ends lost 1 base and 2 bases, in that order; junction bases with no gene match: 6. The CDR3 is 16 amino acids. CDR3 sequence (DNA): TGTGCTAGTGGTTTGGCGGGACTATCTTACACAGATACGCAGTATTTT. Its protein is CASGLAGLSYTDTQYF.

The chain recombines TRBV3-1 with TRBJ2-7; TRBD2 is a possible D gene (5 bases). CDR1 is LGHDT, CDR2 YNNKEL, per germline (reference sequence). Trimming cost V 0 bases and J 4 bases, with 7 bases left between them. The CDR3 runs 13 residues. This CDR3 reads CASSQESGYEQYF. CDR3 nucleotides: TGTGCCAGCAGCCAAGAATCGGGATACGAGCAGTACTTC.

The chain employs TRBV6-1 and TRBJ1-1; TRBD1 might be the D (6 bases). CDR3 length: 17 amino acids. Trimming pared 0 bases from V and 4 bases from J, leaving 18 bases between. Germline V gene sequence: CDR1 MNHNS, CDR2 SASEGT. CDR3 amino acids: CASSEAAAGALGTEAFF. For the CDR3, the DNA is TGTGCCAGCAGTGAAGCGGCGGCAGGGGCACTGGGCACTGAAGCTTTCTTT.

This clonotype showed up many times. This sequence joins TRBV7-9 and TRBJ2-1; 9 bases align to TRBD2. The CDR3 covers 17 residues. Germline V gene data show CDR1 as SEHNR and CDR2 as FQNEAQ (reference sequence). J gave up 8 bases and V 4 bases, and 15 bases lay outside the gene matches. The CDR3 loop reads CASSSPVGLAGLHEQFF. CDR3 bases: TGTGCCAGCAGCTCCCCGGTCGGGCTAGCGGGACTACATGAGCAGTTCTTC.

CDR3 DNA sequence: TGCAGTGCTAGCTACGGACAGGGAAGGTCACCCCTCCACTTT. Its protein is CSASYGQGRSPLHF. This chain links TRBV20-1 with TRBJ1-6; 8 bases fit TRBD1. CDR3 length equals 14 residues. The germline V gene has CDR1 DFQATT and CDR2 SNEGSKA (reference sequence). The trim removed 3 bases at V and 10 bases at J, leaving 8 bases unmatched.

This clonotype was observed at least ten times. The chain carries TRBV20-1 and TRBJ2-1; 11 positions match TRBD2. Germline CDR1 reads DFQATT; CDR2 reads SNEGSKA (reference sequence). This CDR3 has 15 amino acids. Unmatched junction bases numbered 9, after V lost 2 bases and J lost 9 bases. CDR3 in amino acids: CSARPQLAGAGEQFF. CDR3 bases: TGCAGTGCTAGACCCCAACTAGCGGGAGCGGGTGAGCAGTTCTTC.

This clonotype was picked up many times. This rearrangement joins TRBV27 to TRBJ2-2, with D tentatively TRBD2 (6 bases). Trimming left V 5 bases short and J 0 bases short, with 13 bases between. Germline V gene data show CDR1 as MNHEY and CDR2 as SMNVEV (reference sequence). The CDR3 totals 16 residues. CDR3 amino acids: CASSLFGTPNTGELFF. The CDR3, as DNA: TGTGCCAGCAGTCTATTCGGGACTCCGAACACCGGGGAGCTGTTTTTT.

This clonotype was counted ten times or more. The chain has TRBV5-1 and TRBJ2-1; 13 bases line up with TRBD2. Per the germline V gene, CDR1 is SGHRS and CDR2 is YFSETQ. Unmatched junction bases numbered 5, after V lost 5 bases and J lost 6 bases. CDR3 length equals 15 residues. The CDR3 DNA follows: TGCGCCAGCAGTTCGGGACTAGCGGGGTCCAATGAGCAGTTCTTC. Translated: CASSSGLAGSNEQFF.

The sample holds many counts of this clonotype. CDR3: CASSLLGAVREAFF. CDR3 in DNA: TGTGCCAGCAGCTTACTAGGGGCAGTGAGGGAAGCTTTCTTT. This sequence joins TRBV7-9 and TRBJ1-1; D might be TRBD1 (5 bases). The CDR3 has 14 residues. Trimming shortened V by 2 bases and J by 8 bases, and 15 bases separated the two germline ends. Germline CDR1 reads SEHNR; CDR2 reads FQNEAQ (reference sequence).

This clonotype has a count of ten or more. The rearrangement links TRBV7-3 to TRBJ2-1; TRBD2 agrees at 9 bases. V trimming: 5 bases; J trimming: 2 bases; junction bases outside the gene matches: 7. The CDR3 sequence is 16 residues long. Germline loops: CDR1 SGHTA, CDR2 FQGTGA. The CDR3, as DNA: TGTGCCAGCAGCCCCTTCGGCGGGAGGGCCTACAATGAGCAGTTCTTC. This gives the protein CASSPFGGRAYNEQFF.

This clonotype was detected only a few times. The J gene is TRBJ2-1, the V gene TRBV7-2, with 10 bases lining up with TRBD2. The V segment lost 6 bases and the J segment 9 bases; nucleotides outside the gene matches: 11. The CDR3 has 15 residues. Per germline, CDR1 SGHTA and CDR2 FQGNSA. CDR3 DNA: TGTGCCAGCAGTCGTGGGACTAGCGTGGAGAGTGAGCAGTTCTTC. This encodes CASSRGTSVESEQFF.

This chain links TRBV7-9 with TRBJ1-2; 10 nucleotides match TRBD1. The CDR3 has 14 amino acids. Germline V gene sequence: CDR1 SEHNR, CDR2 FQNEAQ (reference sequence). With 6 bases clipped from V and 6 bases from J, the junction kept 7 bases outside the gene matches. This chain's CDR3 is CASSIRDRGDGYTF. CDR3 coding DNA: TGTGCCAGCAGTATCCGGGACAGGGGAGATGGCTACACCTTC.

This clonotype was seen a few times. The chain couples TRBV9 to TRBJ2-3; the match to TRBD2 covers 7 bases. V dropped 0 bases and J dropped 2; count of bases not matched to a gene: 6. There are 16 residues in the CDR3. The germline V gene encodes CDR1 SGDLS and CDR2 YYNGEE. The DNA of the CDR3 is TGTGCCAGCAGCGTAGTTGGGGGAGGGCCCACAGATACGCAGTATTTT. It specifies CASSVVGGGPTDTQYF.

This clonotype came up a few times. V usage is TRBV7-8 and J usage is TRBJ1-5; D remains unclear. Germline loops: CDR1 SGHVS, CDR2 FQNEAQ. V was cut by 0 bases and J by 7 bases, with 10 bases left in between. CDR3 length: 14 residues. The CDR3 sequence: CASSLAHRSQPQHF. In nucleotides, the CDR3 is TGTGCCAGCAGCTTAGCGCACCGGAGCCAGCCCCAGCATTTT.

This clonotype was recorded many times. The chain uses TRBV4-1 and TRBJ2-4; 7 bases match TRBD1. Trimming at V came to 3 bases and at J to 4 bases, leaving 3 bases not matched to a gene. In germline, CDR1 is MGHRA, CDR2 YSYEKL. This CDR3 comprises 14 residues. The CDR3 DNA follows: TGCGCCAGCAGCCAGGTGACAGGGAAAAACATTCAGTACTTC. Encoded protein: CASSQVTGKNIQYF.

This clonotype occurred many times. The chain employs TRBV7-9 and TRBJ2-7; a possible D gene is TRBD1 (6 bases). Looked up from germline, CDR1 is SEHNR and CDR2 is FQNEAQ (reference sequence). The V end lost 5 bases, the J end lost 2 bases, and 19 bases lay between the germline ends. The CDR3 consists of 16 residues. The CDR3 loop reads CASSPRTASFPYEQYF. The CDR3 DNA reads TGTGCCAGCAGCCCGAGGACAGCCTCATTCCCCTACGAGCAGTACTTC.

Concerning this clonotype: Germline is not matched at one junction end, which may reflect a read error. This chain joins TRBV10-3 and TRBJ2-2, with 9 bases lining up with TRBD1. CDR1 is ENHRY, CDR2 SYGVKD, per germline. The CDR3 contains 16 residues. The CDR3 region has the DNA TGTGCCATCAGTGAGTCTTGGACAGGGGAAACCGGGGAGCTGCTTTTT. Encoded protein: CAISESWTGETGELLF.

The sample holds a few counts of this clonotype. The chain uses TRBV12-3 or TRBV12-4 and TRBJ2-2; weak D call: TRBD2 (6 bases). The V and J ends lost 3 bases and 3 bases respectively, with 11 bases between them. The CDR3 has 15 residues. The CDR3 protein is CASSFKGGHTGELFF. CDR3 nucleotides: TGTGCCAGCAGTTTTAAGGGAGGCCACACCGGGGAGCTGTTTTTT.

This clonotype appeared a few times. V is TRBV29-1 and J is TRBJ2-7, with D tentatively TRBD1 or TRBD2 (6 bases each). Germline V gives CDR1 SQVTM, CDR2 ANQGSEA. The CDR3 contains 15 residues. With 7 bases removed from V and 5 bases from J, the gap between germline ends came to 24 bases. In nucleotides, the CDR3 is TGCAGCGCTTGGGGGGCGGATGGGTCTGTTAACGAGCAGTACTTC. It is translated as CSAWGADGSVNEQYF.